This paragraph reports one T cell receptor beta chain. Its antigen remains unidentified. In germline, CDR1 is SEHNR, CDR2 FQNEAQ (reference sequence). The CDR3 covers 10 residues. Trimming removed 8 bases from V and 11 bases from J; junction bases left unmatched: 3. This specimen comes from a study of OX40 agonist ivuxolimab in advanced cancers. Study information: The eligibility criteria allowed prior anti-PD-1, anti-PD-L1 or anti-CTLA-4 therapy, and 40% had some. Study observations and caveats: In the 0.1 to 3.0 mg/kg range, CD4+ and CD8+ blood T cells had expanded clonally by week 6. The study found that CD8+ T cells averaged more expanded clones than CD4+.

Here immunoSEQ multiplex PCR was the method, and the copy in TCRdb shows in-frame clones only, minus some. The sample includes tens of thousands of clones, roughly 89% of them seen just once. This sequence originates from an adult with an advanced solid tumor such as melanoma, head and neck, liver or kidney cancer. This sample comprised CD4+ or CD8+ T cells sorted from blood, obtained in a trial of the OX40 agonist ivuxolimab. The V gene is TRBV7-9, the J gene TRBJ2-7; 10 nucleotides line up with TRBD1. The CDR3: CASAGTGEYF. The CDR3 nucleotides read TGTGCCAGCGCCGGGACAGGGGAGTACTTC.